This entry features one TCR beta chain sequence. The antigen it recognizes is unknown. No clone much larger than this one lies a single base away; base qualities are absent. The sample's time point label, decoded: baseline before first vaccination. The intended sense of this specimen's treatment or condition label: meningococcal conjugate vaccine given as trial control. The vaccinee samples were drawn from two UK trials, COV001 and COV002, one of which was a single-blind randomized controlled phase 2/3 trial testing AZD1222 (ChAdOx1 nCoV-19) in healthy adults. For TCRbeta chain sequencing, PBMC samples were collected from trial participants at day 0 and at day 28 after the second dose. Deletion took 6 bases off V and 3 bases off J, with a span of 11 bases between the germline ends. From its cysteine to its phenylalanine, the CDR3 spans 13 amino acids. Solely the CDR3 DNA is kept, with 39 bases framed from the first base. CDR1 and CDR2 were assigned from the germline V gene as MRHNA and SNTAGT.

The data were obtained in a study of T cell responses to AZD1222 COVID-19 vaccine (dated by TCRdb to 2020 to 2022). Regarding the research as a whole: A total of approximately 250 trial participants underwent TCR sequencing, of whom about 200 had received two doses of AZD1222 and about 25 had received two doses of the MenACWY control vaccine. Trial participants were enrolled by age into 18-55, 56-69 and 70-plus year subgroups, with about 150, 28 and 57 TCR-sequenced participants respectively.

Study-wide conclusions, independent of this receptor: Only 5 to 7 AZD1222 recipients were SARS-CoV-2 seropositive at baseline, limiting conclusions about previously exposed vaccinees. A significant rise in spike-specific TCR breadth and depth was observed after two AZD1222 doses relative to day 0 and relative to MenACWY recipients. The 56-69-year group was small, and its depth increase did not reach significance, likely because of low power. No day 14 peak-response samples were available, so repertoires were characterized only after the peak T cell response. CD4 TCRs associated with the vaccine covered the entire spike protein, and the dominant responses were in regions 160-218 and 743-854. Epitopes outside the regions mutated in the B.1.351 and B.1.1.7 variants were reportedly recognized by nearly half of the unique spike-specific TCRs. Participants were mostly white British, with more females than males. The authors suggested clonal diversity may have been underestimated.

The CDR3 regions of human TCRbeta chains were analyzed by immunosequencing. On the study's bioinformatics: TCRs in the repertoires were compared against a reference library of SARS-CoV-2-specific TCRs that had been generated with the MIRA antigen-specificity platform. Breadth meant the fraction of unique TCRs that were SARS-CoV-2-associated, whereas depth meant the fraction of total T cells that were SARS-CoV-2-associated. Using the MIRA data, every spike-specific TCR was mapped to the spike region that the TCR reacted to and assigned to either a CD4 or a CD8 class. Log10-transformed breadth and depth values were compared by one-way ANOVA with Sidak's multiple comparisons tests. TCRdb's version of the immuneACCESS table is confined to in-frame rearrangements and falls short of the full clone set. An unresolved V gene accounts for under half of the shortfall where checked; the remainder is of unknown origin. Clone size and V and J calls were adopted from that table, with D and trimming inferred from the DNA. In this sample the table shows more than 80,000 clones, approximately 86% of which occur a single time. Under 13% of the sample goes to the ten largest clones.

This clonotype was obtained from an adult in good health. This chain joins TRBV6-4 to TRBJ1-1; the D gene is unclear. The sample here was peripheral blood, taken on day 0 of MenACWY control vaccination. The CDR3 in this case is CASSAQRDTEAFF. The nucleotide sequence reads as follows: TGTGCCAGCAGCGCACAGCGGGACACTGAAGCTTTCTTT.